This T cell receptor (beta chain) was sequenced during a study of blood T cell repertoires in COVID-19. As for the study in general: Both acute and convalescent COVID-19 samples were obtained from the United States, Italy and Spain. PBMCs, B-cell-depleted T cells, or T cells were the source of the cDNA or gDNA that made up the material.

Sequenced by immunoSEQ multiplex PCR; TCRdb stores in-frame clones only, minus some. The repertoire holds roughly 100,000 clones, with about nine tenths as singletons. The Seattle patients, enrolled during active infection, were followed longitudinally. Germline V gene data show CDR1 as GTSNPN and CDR2 as SVGIG (reference sequence). With 4 bases removed from V and 8 bases from J, the gap between germline ends came to 20 bases. The CDR3 totals 14 residues. The clonotype comes from a woman between 45 and 60 years old with COVID-19, enrolled during active disease. The chain joins TRBV30 to TRBJ1-2; D is unclear. Specimen: peripheral blood. CDR3 amino acids: CAWKSRGIPEGYTF. The CDR3 DNA reads TGTGCCTGGAAATCGCGAGGAATTCCGGAGGGCTACACCTTC.